Listed below are T cell receptor beta chains from one sample, sequenced in a study of blood T cell repertoires in COVID-19. TCRdb's table, derived via immunoSEQ multiplex PCR, lists solely in-frame clones and lacks some. The sample shows around 240,000 clones, about 83% of them seen only once. The sequencing input was peripheral blood. The receptors were sampled from a woman aged 50 to 60 with acute or convalescent COVID-19. Each CDR3 is given with its conserved first and last residue. The order of the fields is CDR3 length, D gene, J gene, clone size, V gene, CDR3 protein, CDR3 DNA. D genes are given only for firm matches. The size field is filled for only some rows; it gives once, few, many or a size class.

>13|-|TRBJ1-1|-|TRBV11-3
CASSSTRNTEAFF
TGTGCCAGCAGCTCCACACGGAACACTGAAGCTTTCTTT
>13|-|TRBJ2-3|-|TRBV7-2
CASSLGGTDTQYF
TGTGCCAGCAGCTTAGGAGGGACAGATACGCAGTATTTT
>15|-|TRBJ2-2|-|TRBV7-2
CASSPRGGETGELFF
TGTGCCAGCAGCCCCCGAGGGGGAGAAACCGGGGAGCTGTTTTTT
>16|TRBD1|TRBJ2-5|-|TRBV27
CASKTGTGEGWETQYF
TGTGCCAGTAAAACCGGGACAGGGGAGGGATGGGAGACCCAGTACTTC
>13|-|TRBJ2-3|-|TRBV3-1/TRBV3-2
CASSFEGTDTQYF
TGTGCCAGCAGCTTTGAGGGCACAGATACGCAGTATTTT
>15|-|TRBJ2-5|-|TRBV5-4
CASSYSTSPGETQYF
TGTGCCAGCAGCTATTCTACTAGCCCGGGTGAGACCCAGTACTTC
>15|-|TRBJ1-2|-|TRBV3-1/TRBV3-2
CASSQESKSNYGYTF
TGTGCCAGCAGCCAAGAAAGTAAGAGTAACTATGGCTACACCTTC
>16|-|TRBJ1-1|-|TRBV5-6
CASSLAYTGPNTEAFF
TGTGCCAGCAGCTTGGCCTATACAGGGCCAAACACTGAAGCTTTCTTT
>15|-|TRBJ1-4|-|TRBV19
CASSIRGGTNEKLFF
TGTGCCAGTAGTATTCGGGGGGGAACTAATGAAAAACTGTTTTTT
>14|-|TRBJ2-7|once|TRBV28
CASSLTGGSYEQYF
TGTGCCAGCAGTTTAACCGGCGGTTCCTACGAGCAGTACTTC
>15|-|TRBJ2-2|few|TRBV30
CAWVTGSRDTGELFF
TGTGCCTGGGTAACCGGGAGTCGGGACACCGGGGAGCTGTTTTTT
>15|TRBD2|TRBJ2-5|-|TRBV9
CASSVGLAVTETQYF
TGTGCCAGCAGCGTCGGACTAGCAGTGACAGAGACCCAGTACTTC
>11|TRBD1|TRBJ2-3|-|TRBV10-3
CATTGANTQYF
TGTGCCACAACAGGGGCTAATACGCAGTATTTT
>15|-|TRBJ1-1|once|TRBV6-5
CASSYTGTGVTEAFF
TGTGCCAGCAGTTACACCGGGACGGGAGTCACTGAAGCTTTCTTT
>16|TRBD2|TRBJ2-3|-|TRBV28
CASSLAGGPGTDTQYF
TGTGCCAGCAGCTTAGCGGGAGGGCCGGGCACAGATACGCAGTATTTT
>13|-|TRBJ1-1|-|TRBV6-5
CASILLANTEAFF
TGTGCCAGCATTCTATTAGCGAACACTGAAGCTTTCTTT
>15|TRBD2|TRBJ2-1|once|TRBV5-5
CASTDGLAGVNEQFF
TGTGCCAGCACCGACGGACTAGCGGGAGTTAATGAGCAGTTCTTC
>15|TRBD2|TRBJ2-3|-|TRBV19
CASDSGTTYTDTQYF
TGTGCCAGTGACTCCGGGACTACCTACACAGATACGCAGTATTTT
>16|TRBD2|TRBJ2-1|-|TRBV13
CASSPRTSGSRDEQFF
TGTGCCAGCAGCCCAAGGACTAGCGGGAGTCGCGATGAGCAGTTCTTC
>14|TRBD2|TRBJ2-1|-|TRBV27
CASGPGGSYNEQFF
TGTGCCTCCGGACCGGGGGGCTCCTACAATGAGCAGTTCTTC
>16|-|TRBJ1-1|-|TRBV7-8
CASTLEGGTGYTEAFF
TGTGCCAGCACCTTAGAGGGGGGGACCGGGTACACTGAAGCTTTCTTT
>12|-|TRBJ2-1|few|TRBV12-3/TRBV12-4
CASSLELGEQFF
TGTGCCAGCAGTTTGGAGTTAGGTGAGCAGTTCTTC
>14|TRBD2|TRBJ2-1|-|TRBV6-5
CASRHLEAGDEQFF
TGTGCCAGCAGACACCTGGAGGCGGGGGATGAGCAGTTCTTC
>13|-|TRBJ1-4|-|TRBV28
CASRGDLGGKLFF
TGTGCCAGCAGGGGAGATTTAGGGGGAAAACTGTTTTTT
>11|-|TRBJ1-2|-|TRBV4-1
CASSHPGGYTF
TGCGCCAGCAGCCACCCCGGTGGCTACACCTTC
>16|-|TRBJ1-1|-|TRBV19
CASSPRSGAAVTEAFF
TGTGCCAGTAGTCCTCGCTCAGGGGCTGCCGTCACTGAAGCTTTCTTT
>13|-|TRBJ2-3|once|TRBV5-1
CASSLAGEDTQYF
TGCGCCAGCAGCTTGGCAGGGGAAGATACGCAGTATTTT
>16|TRBD2|TRBJ2-3|once|TRBV4-1
CASSQDTGGPRNTQYF
TGCGCCAGCAGCCAAGACACGGGGGGGCCGCGAAATACGCAGTATTTT
>15|-|TRBJ2-3|-|TRBV7-9
CASSLSMGASDTQYF
TGTGCCAGCAGCTTATCTATGGGAGCGAGCGATACGCAGTATTTT
>16|-|TRBJ2-2|-|TRBV24-1
CATSDLRQGNTGELFF
TGTGCCACCAGTGATTTGAGGCAGGGCAACACCGGGGAGCTGTTTTTT
>15|TRBD1|TRBJ1-6|once|TRBV5-1
CASSWGQAENSPLHF
TGCGCCAGCAGCTGGGGACAGGCAGAAAATTCACCCCTCCACTTT
>14|-|TRBJ2-5|once|TRBV20-1
CSASRRALQETQYF
TGCAGTGCTAGTAGGAGGGCTCTCCAAGAGACCCAGTACTTC
>15|TRBD2|TRBJ2-3|-|TRBV7-2
CASSFSGGAADTQYF
TGTGCCAGCAGCTTTAGCGGGGGGGCCGCAGATACGCAGTATTTT
>18|TRBD2|TRBJ2-3|-|TRBV4-1
CASSQNRPRLAGQDTQYF
TGCGCCAGCAGCCAAAATCGTCCCCGACTAGCCGGGCAAGATACGCAGTATTTT
>13|-|TRBJ1-2|-|TRBV3-1/TRBV3-2
CASSQESGHGYTF
TGTGCCAGCAGCCAAGAGTCAGGGCACGGCTACACCTTC
>14|TRBD1|TRBJ1-2|few|TRBV6-5
CASTRSTGRGGYTF
TGTGCCAGCACCAGATCGACAGGGCGAGGTGGCTACACCTTC